Shown below are 30 T cell receptor beta chains from a single sample sequenced in a study of cytomegalovirus exposure and HLA in healthy donors. Use of 60 Vbeta and 13 Jbeta primers characterized the PCR. The data were produced by immunoSEQ multiplex PCR, yet TCRdb's version contains in-frame clones alone and is incomplete. The profile covers about 200,000 clones, with 60% to 85% appearing a single time and 1.5% to 1.7% taken by the ten largest. The sequenced sample consisted of PBMCs. These receptors were taken from a girl under 18 in good health and CMV-seropositive.

This sequence joins TRBV5-4 and TRBJ2-2, with TRBD1 matching 10 bases. Germline values: CDR1 SGHNT, CDR2 YYREEE (reference sequence). V gave up 4 bases and J gave up 4 bases; unmatched junction bases: 7. This CDR3 has 16 residues. The CDR3 loop reads CASSQPGQGFTGELFF. The CDR3 DNA sequence: TGTGCCAGCAGCCAGCCGGGACAGGGGTTCACCGGGGAGCTGTTTTTT.

This chain links TRBV19 with TRBJ1-5; D not certain. The germline CDR1 and CDR2 sequences are LNHDA and SQIVND (reference sequence). This CDR3 contains 17 residues. V was trimmed by 5 bases and J by 1 base, leaving 18 bases between them. The CDR3 DNA reads TGTGCCAGTAGTGCCTCCCAGTGGGCCGCGAGCAATCAGCCCCAGCATTTT. It is translated as CASSASQWAASNQPQHF.

The chain has TRBV11-2 and TRBJ1-4; D is possibly TRBD1 (6 bases). Trimming cost V 5 bases and J 5 bases, with 15 bases left between them. Germline assignment: CDR1 SGHAT and CDR2 FQNNGV. The CDR3 covers 15 residues. The CDR3 protein is CASSVGAGQNEKLFF. Written as DNA, the CDR3 is TGTGCCAGCAGCGTGGGTGCAGGACAGAATGAAAAACTGTTTTTT.

CDR3 sequence reads: CASSLLGQGGTEAFF. The CDR3, as DNA: TGTGCCAGCAGTCTACTCGGACAGGGTGGAACTGAAGCTTTCTTT. This rearrangement joins TRBV27 to TRBJ1-1; 8 nucleotides agree with TRBD1. Trimming removed 5 bases from V and 5 bases from J; junction bases left unmatched: 10. The V gene's germline CDR1 is MNHEY and CDR2 SMNVEV (reference sequence). The CDR3 sequence is 15 residues long.

The gene calls are TRBV11-2 and TRBJ2-3; 10 bases are shared with TRBD1. Germline CDR1 reads SGHAT; CDR2 reads FQNNGV. The CDR3 contains 15 residues. Trimming cost V 4 bases and J 7 bases; bases outside gene matches: 8. CDR3 region: CASSSMGQGLNTQYF. The CDR3 DNA reads TGTGCCAGCAGCTCCATGGGACAGGGGTTAAATACGCAGTATTTT.

This chain links TRBV15 with TRBJ1-3; D is undetermined. Trimming stripped 5 bases from V and 0 bases from J, with 11 bases between. The CDR3 sequence is 15 residues long. Germline V gene data show CDR1 as LNHNV and CDR2 as YYDKDF (reference sequence). DNA for the CDR3: TGTGCCACCAGCCCCGTTGTAATCTCTGGAAACACCATATATTTT. It is translated as CATSPVVISGNTIYF.

This clone was counted only a few times. DNA for the CDR3: TGTGCCAGCAGTTCCGACAGGGGCAGTTCACCCCTCCACTTT. Protein: CASSSDRGSSPLHF. The rearrangement joins TRBV6-5 to TRBJ1-6, with TRBD1 matching over 8 bases. V was pared by 4 bases and J by 9 bases, with 5 bases of the junction left unmatched. This CDR3 comprises 14 residues. Germline V gives CDR1 MNHEY, CDR2 SVGAGI.

This clone was seen just once. The chain joins TRBV6-5 to TRBJ1-1; tentative D call: TRBD1 (5 bases). Germline V gives CDR1 MNHEY, CDR2 SVGAGI. The CDR3 totals 14 residues. The germline V and J ends were trimmed by 5 bases and 2 bases, with 12 bases remaining between them. CDR3 in amino acids: CASSNADRNTEAFF. The CDR3, as DNA: TGTGCCAGCAGTAACGCCGACAGAAACACTGAAGCTTTCTTT.

V gene TRBV5-1 combines with J gene TRBJ1-4; TRBD1 matches 9 bases. Germline V gene sequence: CDR1 SGHRS, CDR2 YFSETQ. The CDR3 covers 16 residues. V dropped 0 bases and J dropped 6; count of bases not matched to a gene: 6. CDR3 coding DNA: TGCGCCAGCAGCTTGGAGACAGGGGGTAGGGATGAAAAACTGTTTTTT. Translating it yields CASSLETGGRDEKLFF.

The chain is built from TRBV5-5 and TRBJ2-5; the D is unclear. Germline-derived CDR1 and CDR2 are SGHKS and YYEKEE (reference sequence). This CDR3 contains 13 residues. V lost 0 bases, J lost 4 bases, and 7 bases lay in between. The CDR3 nucleotides are TGTGCCAGCAGCTTGGCCCCGTTAGAGACCCAGTACTTC. Protein: CASSLAPLETQYF.

The CDR3 is CASSLGTGSSYEQYF. Written as DNA, the CDR3 is TGTGCCAGCAGCTTAGGGACAGGGAGCTCCTACGAGCAGTACTTC. The J gene is TRBJ2-7, the V gene TRBV7-8, with 8 bases aligning to TRBD1. CDR1 and CDR2 from the germline V gene are SGHVS and FQNEAQ. Losses at the gene ends were 1 base for V and 0 bases for J; bases not matched to a gene: 2. This CDR3 region has 15 residues.

The CDR3 DNA reads as TGTGCCAGCAGCCCACAGGGTTCGTCGGACACCATATATTTT. Translating gives CASSPQGSSDTIYF. The gene calls are TRBV7-2 and TRBJ1-3, with a tentative D call TRBD1 (6 bases). CDR1 and CDR2 (germline): SGHTA, FQGNSA. The V end lost 5 bases, the J end lost 8 bases, and 16 bases lay between the germline ends. CDR3 size: 14 residues.

This clone showed up just a few times. The chain couples TRBV30 to TRBJ2-7; 7 bases match TRBD2. With 2 bases clipped from V and 5 bases from J, the junction kept 6 bases outside the gene matches. Germline values: CDR1 GTSNPN, CDR2 SVGIG (reference sequence). This CDR3 spans 13 amino acids. CDR3 in amino acids: CAWSRLAFHEQYF. The DNA for the CDR3 is TGTGCCTGGAGTCGACTAGCATTCCACGAGCAGTACTTC.

CDR3 sequence: CASSQDLTGGWLTNEKLFF. CDR3 in DNA: TGCGCCAGCAGCCAAGATTTGACAGGGGGCTGGTTGACTAATGAAAAACTGTTTTTT. The J gene is TRBJ1-4, the V gene TRBV4-1; 10 nucleotides line up with TRBD1. CDR3 size: 19 residues. V lost 0 bases, J lost 2 bases, and 9 bases stayed unmatched. Germline CDR1 MGHRA, CDR2 YSYEKL.

The V gene is TRBV18, the J gene TRBJ2-2; D is undetermined. V dropped 3 bases and J dropped 1 base, with 12 bases sitting between them. This CDR3 comprises 16 residues. From germline, CDR1 is KGHSH and CDR2 LQKENI. Here the CDR3 DNA reads TGTGCCAGCTCACCCGTGGCAGGTTGGAACACCGGGGAGCTGTTTTTT. It specifies CASSPVAGWNTGELFF.

The chain joins TRBV6-5 to TRBJ1-5, with D perhaps TRBD1 (6 bases). Trimming stripped 5 bases from V and 7 bases from J, with 12 bases between. Germline CDR1 MNHEY, CDR2 SVGAGI. The CDR3 is 13 amino acids. In DNA, the CDR3 is TGTGCCAGCAGTGAAGGGGGTAGGCAGCCCCAGCATTTT. Translated: CASSEGGRQPQHF.

This rearrangement joins TRBV6-6 to TRBJ1-1; 10 positions agree with TRBD1. The CDR3 runs to 14 residues. Germline lookup yields CDR1 MNHNY and CDR2 SVGAGI (reference sequence). The V and J ends lost 6 bases and 7 bases, in that order; junction bases with no gene match: 8. CDR3 protein: CASRADRGRGEAFF. CDR3 DNA: TGTGCCAGCAGGGCCGACAGGGGGCGGGGTGAAGCTTTCTTT.

The V gene is TRBV6-1, the J gene TRBJ1-4, with TRBD1 as a possible D gene (6 bases). Trimming cost V 0 bases and J 8 bases, with 19 bases left between them. The V gene's germline CDR1 is MNHNS and CDR2 SASEGT. This CDR3 spans 17 amino acids. The DNA for the CDR3 is TGTGCCAGCAGTGAAGCGGTCACAGGGTTGAGGGTCGAAAAACTGTTTTTT. Protein product: CASSEAVTGLRVEKLFF.

The rearrangement uses TRBV27 and TRBJ2-7; 9 bases map to TRBD1. CDR1 is MNHEY, CDR2 SMNVEV, per germline (reference sequence). CDR3 length: 13 residues. Germline trimming cut 6 bases from V and 6 bases from J; bases unmatched to any gene: 6. The CDR3 DNA follows: TGTGCCAGCAGCCCCGGGACAGGGCCCGAGCAGTACTTC. This codes for CASSPGTGPEQYF.

The chain is built from TRBV6-1 and TRBJ2-2; the match to TRBD1 covers 7 bases. The germline V gene encodes CDR1 MNHNS and CDR2 SASEGT. CDR3 size: 15 residues. V dropped 6 bases and J dropped 1; count of bases not matched to a gene: 5. The CDR3 DNA reads as TGTGCCAGCAGCGCTCGGACAGGGAACACCGGGGAGCTGTTTTTT. Its translation is CASSARTGNTGELFF.

V and J are TRBV6-1 and TRBJ2-7; D may be TRBD1 (7 bases). This CDR3 is 13 amino acids long. Germline V CDR1 and CDR2: MNHNS, SASEGT. V was pared by 3 bases and J by 3 bases, with 9 bases between. CDR3 residues: CASSERDSYEQYF. The CDR3 DNA reads TGTGCCAGCAGTGAGCGGGACAGCTACGAGCAGTACTTC.

V gene TRBV7-2 combines with J gene TRBJ2-1, with 13 bases fitting TRBD2. J was trimmed by 1 base and V by 3 bases; bases with no gene match: 0. Germline assignment: CDR1 SGHTA and CDR2 FQGNSA. The CDR3 is 16 residues long. CDR3 in DNA: TGTGCCAGCAGCTTGGGACTAGCGGGGTCCTACAATGAGCAGTTCTTC. It yields the protein CASSLGLAGSYNEQFF.

J is TRBJ1-1 and V is TRBV29-1; a possible D gene is TRBD1 (6 bases). The V gene lost 5 bases and the J gene lost 4 bases, with 17 bases spanning the gap. CDR1 SQVTM and CDR2 ANQGSEA come from the germline V gene. CDR3 size: 14 residues. The CDR3 region is CSVFNRVGGTEAFF. CDR3 nucleotides: TGCAGCGTTTTTAACAGGGTTGGGGGCACTGAAGCTTTCTTT.

The rearrangement links TRBV7-9 to TRBJ1-1; 8 bases align to TRBD1. Germline-derived CDR1 and CDR2 are SEHNR and FQNEAQ (reference sequence). The CDR3 contains 14 residues. J was trimmed by 4 bases and V by 5 bases; bases with no gene match: 6. This CDR3 is CASSPQGGSTEAFF. The DNA for the CDR3 is TGTGCCAGCAGCCCACAGGGGGGGAGCACTGAAGCTTTCTTT.

The chain uses TRBV14 and TRBJ1-2; D gene unclear. Germline loops: CDR1 SGHDN, CDR2 FVKESK. CDR3 length equals 17 residues. Trimming cost V 0 bases and J 0 bases, with 14 bases left between them. The CDR3 loop reads CASSQDRRGLANYGYTF. DNA for the CDR3: TGTGCCAGCAGCCAAGATCGTCGCGGGTTAGCTAACTATGGCTACACCTTC.

The CDR3 is CASSGQIYEQYF. The CDR3 DNA reads as TGTGCCAGCAGTGGGCAGATCTACGAGCAGTACTTC. The chain carries TRBV2 and TRBJ2-7; D unresolved. This CDR3 has 12 amino acids. Deletions cut 4 bases from V and 3 bases from J, with 7 bases between. Germline CDR1 SNHLY, CDR2 FYNNEI.

The chain is built from TRBV7-7 and TRBJ2-1; TRBD2 aligns across 14 bases. The CDR3 contains 16 residues. V gave up 5 bases and J gave up 8 bases; unmatched junction bases: 8. Germline lookup yields CDR1 SSHAT and CDR2 FNYEAQ (reference sequence). CDR3 residues: CASSRMTSGGAHEQFF. The CDR3 DNA reads as TGTGCCAGCAGCCGCATGACTAGCGGGGGGGCCCATGAGCAGTTCTTC.

The rearrangement links TRBV10-1 to TRBJ2-7; 8 bases agree with TRBD1. The CDR3 totals 15 residues. V lost 3 bases, J lost 3 bases, and 7 bases stayed unmatched. The V gene's germline CDR1 is WNHNN and CDR2 SYGVQD (reference sequence). CDR3 region: CASSDTGRGLYEQYF. CDR3 DNA sequence: TGCGCCAGCAGTGATACTGGCAGGGGGCTCTACGAGCAGTACTTC.

In the case of this clone: Additional DNA sequences in this sample encode the identical CDR3. The chain uses TRBV27 and TRBJ2-2; 7 bases agree with TRBD2. The J segment lost 6 bases and the V segment lost 2 bases, leaving 3 bases of the junction unmatched. This CDR3 comprises 14 residues. Germline V CDR1 and CDR2: MNHEY, SMNVEV (reference sequence). The CDR3 bases are TGTGCCAGCAGTTTAGGGAGGGCCCCCGGGGAGCTGTTTTTT. It translates to CASSLGRAPGELFF.

The chain carries TRBV5-1 and TRBJ1-2, with TRBD1 matching 7 bases. The CDR3 sequence is 11 residues long. Germline-derived CDR1 and CDR2 are SGHRS and YFSETQ. Trimming cost V 6 bases and J 10 bases; bases outside gene matches: 6. CDR3 bases: TGCGCCAGCAATTACAGGGGAGACTACACCTTC. This sequence encodes CASNYRGDYTF.